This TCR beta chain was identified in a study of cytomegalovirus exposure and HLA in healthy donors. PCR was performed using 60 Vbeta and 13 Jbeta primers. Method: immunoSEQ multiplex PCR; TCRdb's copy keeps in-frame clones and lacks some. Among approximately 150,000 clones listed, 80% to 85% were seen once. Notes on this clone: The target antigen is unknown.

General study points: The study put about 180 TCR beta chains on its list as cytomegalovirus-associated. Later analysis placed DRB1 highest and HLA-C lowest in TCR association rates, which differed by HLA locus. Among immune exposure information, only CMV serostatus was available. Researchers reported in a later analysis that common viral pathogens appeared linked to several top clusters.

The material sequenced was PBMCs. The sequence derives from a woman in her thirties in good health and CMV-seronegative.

The CDR3 protein is CASIEEVGGAETQYF. CDR3 DNA: TGTGCCAGCATCGAAGAGGTGGGGGGTGCAGAGACCCAGTACTTC. The gene calls are TRBV6-1 and TRBJ2-5; a possible D gene is TRBD2 (6 bases). Trimming took 7 bases from V and 4 from J, leaving 19 bases between them. This CDR3 contains 15 residues. The germline CDR1 and CDR2 sequences are MNHNS and SASEGT.